These T cell receptor beta chains were read from a single sample in a study of shared clonotypes between healthy human individuals. Sequencing was performed with immunoSEQ multiplex PCR; in TCRdb, only in-frame clones are kept and a portion is missing. The sample holds about 2.4 million clones, 80% to 95% seen once. Sequenced: naive CD4+ T cells from PBMCs. Receptors were obtained from a man in his late teens or twenties in good health. Some clones in this sample may be carry-over from other donors' samples. Each CDR3 is given with its conserved first and last residue. D genes are given only for firm matches. For some rows the clone size is stated as once, few or many, or as a class when expanded; others skip it.

cdr3_aa,cdr3_nt,j_call,d_call,v_call,clone_size
CASSLRSGGTEAFF,TGTGCCAGCAGCTTAAGATCAGGGGGCACTGAAGCTTTCTTT,TRBJ1-1,TRBD1,TRBV7-3,-
CASSDSGGGTDTQYF,TGTGCCAGCAGTGACTCTGGGGGGGGCACAGATACGCAGTATTTT,TRBJ2-3,TRBD2,TRBV6-4,-
CASSATSGATYEQYF,TGCGCCAGCAGCGCCACTAGCGGGGCTACGTACGAGCAGTACTTC,TRBJ2-7,TRBD2,TRBV5-1,-
CASSQETPGNTIYF,TGTGCCAGCAGCCAAGAGACTCCGGGAAACACCATATATTTT,TRBJ1-3,-,TRBV14,-
CASSLTGAQGVETQYF,TGTGCCAGCAGCTTAACTGGGGCACAGGGAGTGGAGACCCAGTACTTC,TRBJ2-5,-,TRBV7-3,-
CASSLSGDYEQYF,TGTGCCAGCAGTTTATCCGGGGATTACGAGCAGTACTTC,TRBJ2-7,-,TRBV27,-
CASTTPWGDSSYEQYF,TGCGCCAGCACCACCCCCTGGGGGGACTCTTCCTACGAGCAGTACTTC,TRBJ2-7,-,TRBV10-1,-
CASSFSGGEYNEQFF,TGTGCCAGCAGTTTCTCGGGAGGGGAATACAATGAGCAGTTCTTC,TRBJ2-1,TRBD2,TRBV28,-
CASSPYDRGQFF,TGTGCCAGCAGTCCGTATGACAGGGGACAGTTCTTC,TRBJ2-1,TRBD1,TRBV6-1,-
CAAAGGLQETQYF,TGTGCCGCGGCAGGGGGCCTCCAAGAGACCCAGTACTTC,TRBJ2-5,TRBD1,TRBV30,-
CSVDLSLAYGYTF,TGCAGCGTTGATTTGAGCCTGGCCTATGGCTACACCTTC,TRBJ1-2,-,TRBV29-1,-
CASSNPRTGLADVYEQYF,TGTGCCAGCAGCAACCCGAGGACGGGACTAGCGGATGTCTACGAGCAGTACTTC,TRBJ2-7,TRBD2,TRBV7-2,-
CASSFIKEGGAYGYTF,TGTGCCAGCTCGTTTATCAAGGAGGGGGGTGCCTATGGCTACACCTTC,TRBJ1-2,-,TRBV28,-
CAIREIDRATSGANVLTF,TGTGCCATCAGGGAAATTGACAGGGCAACCTCTGGGGCCAACGTCCTGACTTTC,TRBJ2-6,TRBD1,TRBV10-3,-
CASSLAGREYNEQFF,TGCGCCAGCAGCTTGGCGGGACGAGAATACAATGAGCAGTTCTTC,TRBJ2-1,-,TRBV5-1,-
CASSEYQSNTEAFF,TGTGCCAGCAGTGAGTACCAGTCGAACACTGAAGCTTTCTTT,TRBJ1-1,-,TRBV2,-
CAWSVSRDRGRNTQYF,TGTGCCTGGAGTGTGTCCAGGGACAGGGGTCGGAATACGCAGTATTTT,TRBJ2-3,TRBD1,TRBV30,-
CASSSPGEAGANVLTF,TGTGCCAGCAGTTCCCCAGGGGAGGCTGGGGCCAACGTCCTGACTTTC,TRBJ2-6,-,TRBV28,-
CAWSVGRNYGYTF,TGTGCCTGGAGTGTAGGCAGGAACTATGGCTACACCTTC,TRBJ1-2,-,TRBV30,few
CASSSTEGTYEQYF,TGTGCCAGCAGTAGTACGGAGGGAACCTACGAGCAGTACTTC,TRBJ2-7,-,TRBV6-5,-
CASSDPFPPGGRWEQYF,TGTGCCAGCAGTGATCCGTTTCCCCCGGGAGGCCGGTGGGAGCAGTACTTC,TRBJ2-7,TRBD2,TRBV6-1,once
CASSYWGPQGGTEAFF,TGTGCCAGCAGTTACTGGGGCCCCCAGGGGGGGACTGAAGCTTTCTTT,TRBJ1-1,TRBD1,TRBV6-5,-
CASSLLAGMNPSGNTIYF,TGTGCCAGCAGCCTGTTGGCAGGGATGAACCCCTCTGGAAACACCATATATTTT,TRBJ1-3,-,TRBV7-8,-
CSVLPGQGGDEQYF,TGCAGCGTCCTACCGGGACAGGGGGGAGACGAGCAGTACTTC,TRBJ2-7,TRBD1,TRBV29-1,-
CASSYPGRNNYGYTF,TGCGCCAGCAGCTACCCAGGGCGAAATAACTATGGCTACACCTTC,TRBJ1-2,-,TRBV4-1,-
CASTPRPNTEAFF,TGTGCCAGCACTCCTCGACCGAACACTGAAGCTTTCTTT,TRBJ1-1,-,TRBV28,few
CATSSGTVTDTQYF,TGCGCCACCTCTAGCGGGACAGTAACAGATACGCAGTATTTT,TRBJ2-3,TRBD2,TRBV5-1,-
CASSYLAGSRGEQYF,TGTGCCAGCAGCTACTTAGCGGGTTCTCGTGGGGAGCAGTACTTC,TRBJ2-7,TRBD2,TRBV7-6,-
CASSCLRHKEDQPQHF,TGTGCCAGCAGCTGCCTTCGACACAAGGAGGATCAGCCCCAGCATTTT,TRBJ1-5,-,TRBV14,-
CASSDSGTSPNEQFF,TGTGCCAGCAGTGACTCCGGGACTAGCCCCAATGAGCAGTTCTTC,TRBJ2-1,TRBD2,TRBV6-4,once
CASSLASENTGELFF,TGCGCCAGCAGCTTGGCGTCAGAGAACACCGGGGAGCTGTTTTTT,TRBJ2-2,-,TRBV5-1,-
CASSLRTSAGGPDTQYF,TGTGCCAGCAGCCTCAGGACTTCAGCGGGGGGCCCAGATACGCAGTATTTT,TRBJ2-3,TRBD2,TRBV7-2,once
CASSPLLGEGLNEQFF,TGTGCCAGCTCACCCTTGTTAGGGGAGGGTCTCAATGAGCAGTTCTTC,TRBJ2-1,TRBD2,TRBV18,-
CATSFAGGYEQYF,TGTGCCACCAGTTTCGCAGGCGGCTACGAGCAGTACTTC,TRBJ2-7,-,TRBV15,-
CASSRRLQGYGETQYF,TGTGCCAGCAGTCGCCGACTACAGGGGTACGGGGAGACCCAGTACTTC,TRBJ2-5,TRBD1,TRBV28,-
CASSAGANTEAFF,TGTGCCAGCAGCGCTGGGGCGAACACTGAAGCTTTCTTT,TRBJ1-1,-,TRBV6-6,-
CASSPEGVGTNEKLFF,TGCGCCAGCAGCCCAGAGGGGGTGGGAACTAATGAAAAACTGTTTTTT,TRBJ1-4,-,TRBV5-1,-
CASSQDAKNIQYF,TGTGCCAGCAGCCAGGATGCCAAAAACATTCAGTACTTC,TRBJ2-4,-,TRBV4-2,-
CASSVEAGGLTDTQYF,TGTGCCAGCAGCGTAGAAGCGGGAGGTCTCACAGATACGCAGTATTTT,TRBJ2-3,TRBD2,TRBV9,-
CASRQRLFADTQYF,TGTGCCAGCAGACAAAGGCTGTTCGCAGATACGCAGTATTTT,TRBJ2-3,-,TRBV27,-
CAWSVALAGVDEQFF,TGTGCCTGGAGTGTAGCCCTAGCGGGAGTAGATGAGCAGTTCTTC,TRBJ2-1,TRBD2,TRBV30,-
CASSTRGADTQYF,TGTGCCAGCAGCACCAGGGGGGCAGATACGCAGTATTTT,TRBJ2-3,-,TRBV7-2,-
CASSLSGGYNSPLHF,TGTGCCAGCAGCTTATCGGGAGGATATAATTCACCCCTCCACTTT,TRBJ1-6,-,TRBV5-6,-
CASSETSASSYEQYF,TGTGCCAGCTCAGAGACTAGCGCCAGCTCCTACGAGCAGTACTTC,TRBJ2-7,TRBD2,TRBV18,-
CASRPDERDTEAFF,TGTGCCAGCAGGCCCGACGAGAGAGACACTGAAGCTTTCTTT,TRBJ1-1,-,TRBV5-4,-
CAISGLGGFGTEAFF,TGTGCCATCAGTGGCCTCGGGGGCTTTGGCACTGAAGCTTTCTTT,TRBJ1-1,-,TRBV10-3,-
CSASRGQPQHF,TGCAGTGCTAGCCGGGGCCAGCCCCAGCATTTT,TRBJ1-5,-,TRBV20-1,-
CASRAGSGREQYF,TGTGCCAGCAGGGCTGGATCGGGACGCGAGCAGTACTTC,TRBJ2-7,-,TRBV27,-
CASNPMTRSDTQYF,TGTGCCAGCAACCCTATGACTAGGTCAGATACGCAGTATTTT,TRBJ2-3,-,TRBV9,-
CASRPDRVYGYTF,TGTGCCAGCAGGCCTGACAGGGTTTATGGCTACACCTTC,TRBJ1-2,TRBD1,TRBV5-6,once